This T cell receptor beta chain was recovered during a study of high-grade serous ovarian cancer treatment subgroups. Overall study findings and caveats: Repertoire similarity ranged roughly 0.11 to 0.85 between tumors of one patient.

The tumor samples were collected prior to definitive surgery or chemotherapy. The CDR3 contains 14 residues. CDR1 is MNHNY and CDR2 is SVGAGI in the germline V gene (reference sequence). Trimming removed 0 bases from V and 11 bases from J, with 14 bases in between. As to this clone: Its antigen is not known.

Generated by immunoSEQ multiplex PCR, the TCRdb table keeps only in-frame clones and is missing some. The sample has roughly 3,000 clones, less than 75% seen once. The rearrangement links TRBV6-6 to TRBJ1-5; D gene unclear. Sequenced input: tumor tissue. The sequence came from a human donor with high-grade serous ovarian cancer. The chain's CDR3 is CASSYSASKVAQHF. CDR3 bases: TGTGCCAGCAGTTACTCCGCATCCAAGGTGGCCCAGCATTTT.